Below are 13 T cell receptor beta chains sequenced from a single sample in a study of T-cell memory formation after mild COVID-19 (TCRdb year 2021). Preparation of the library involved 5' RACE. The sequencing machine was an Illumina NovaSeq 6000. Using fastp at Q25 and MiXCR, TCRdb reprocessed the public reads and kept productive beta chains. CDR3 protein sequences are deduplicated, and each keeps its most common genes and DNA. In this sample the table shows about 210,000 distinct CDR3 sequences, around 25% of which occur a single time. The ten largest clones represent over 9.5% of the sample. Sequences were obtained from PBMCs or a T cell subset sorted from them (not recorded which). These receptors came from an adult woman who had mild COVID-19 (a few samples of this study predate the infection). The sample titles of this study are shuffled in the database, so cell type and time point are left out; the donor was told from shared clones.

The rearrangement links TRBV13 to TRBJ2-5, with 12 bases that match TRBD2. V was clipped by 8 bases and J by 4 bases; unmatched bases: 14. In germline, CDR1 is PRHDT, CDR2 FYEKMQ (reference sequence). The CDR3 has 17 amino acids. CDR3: CASSEASGRARRETQYF. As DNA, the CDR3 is TGTGCCAGCTCAGAGGCTAGCGGGAGGGCCAGACGAGAGACCCAGTACTTC. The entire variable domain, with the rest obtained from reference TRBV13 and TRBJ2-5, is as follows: AAGVIQSPRHLIKEKRETATLKCYPIPRHDTVYWYQQGPGQDPQFLISFYEKMQSDKGSIPDRFSAQQFSDYHSELNMSSLELGDSALYFCASSEASGRARRETQYFGPGTRLLVL.

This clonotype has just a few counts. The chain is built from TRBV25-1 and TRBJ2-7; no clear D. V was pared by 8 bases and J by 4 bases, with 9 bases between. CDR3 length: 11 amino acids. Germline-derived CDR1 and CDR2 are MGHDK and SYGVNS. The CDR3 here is CASSDKYEQYF. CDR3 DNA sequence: TGTGCCAGCTCCGACAAATACGAGCAGTACTTC.

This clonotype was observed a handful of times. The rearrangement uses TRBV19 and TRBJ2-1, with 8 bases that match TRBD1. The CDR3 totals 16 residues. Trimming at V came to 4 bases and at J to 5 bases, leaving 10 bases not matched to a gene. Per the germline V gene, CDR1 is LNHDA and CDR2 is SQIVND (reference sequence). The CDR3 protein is CASSSGTGLWNNEQFF. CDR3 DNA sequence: TGTGCCAGTAGTAGTGGGACAGGCCTCTGGAACAATGAGCAGTTCTTC.

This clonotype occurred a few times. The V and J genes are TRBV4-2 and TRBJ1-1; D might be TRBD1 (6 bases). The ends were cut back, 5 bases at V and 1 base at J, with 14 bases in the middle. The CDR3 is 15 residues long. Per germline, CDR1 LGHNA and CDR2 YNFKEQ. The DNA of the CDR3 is TGTGCCAGCAGCGCGGAGGGGGGGTGGAACACTGAAGCTTTCTTT. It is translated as CASSAEGGWNTEAFF.

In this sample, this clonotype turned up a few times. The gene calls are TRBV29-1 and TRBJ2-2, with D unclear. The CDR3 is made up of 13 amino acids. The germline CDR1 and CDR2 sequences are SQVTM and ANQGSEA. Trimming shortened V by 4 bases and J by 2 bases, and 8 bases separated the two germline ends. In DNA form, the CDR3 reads TGCAGCGTTGTTTCGCTAAACACCGGGGAGCTGTTTTTT. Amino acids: CSVVSLNTGELFF.

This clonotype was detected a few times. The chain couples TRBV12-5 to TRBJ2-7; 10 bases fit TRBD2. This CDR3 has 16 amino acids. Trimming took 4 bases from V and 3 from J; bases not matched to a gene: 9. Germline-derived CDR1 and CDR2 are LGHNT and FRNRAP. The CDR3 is CASGSVLAGPHYEQYF. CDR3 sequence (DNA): TGTGCTAGTGGTTCGGTACTAGCGGGACCCCACTACGAGCAGTACTTC.

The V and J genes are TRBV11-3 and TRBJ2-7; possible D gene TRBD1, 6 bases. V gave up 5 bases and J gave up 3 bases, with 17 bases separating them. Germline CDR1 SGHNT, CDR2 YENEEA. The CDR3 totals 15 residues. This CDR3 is CASSPRQAINYEQYF. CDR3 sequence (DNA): TGTGCCAGCAGCCCCCGACAGGCTATTAACTACGAGCAGTACTTC.

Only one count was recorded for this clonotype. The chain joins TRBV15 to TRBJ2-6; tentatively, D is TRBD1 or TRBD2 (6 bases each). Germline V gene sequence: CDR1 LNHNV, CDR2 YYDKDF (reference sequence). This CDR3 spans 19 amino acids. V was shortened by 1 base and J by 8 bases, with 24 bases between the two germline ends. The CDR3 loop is CATSRVTGSGVYKSNVLTF. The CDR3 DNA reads TGTGCCACCAGCAGAGTGACAGGTTCGGGGGTTTACAAGTCCAACGTCCTGACTTTC.

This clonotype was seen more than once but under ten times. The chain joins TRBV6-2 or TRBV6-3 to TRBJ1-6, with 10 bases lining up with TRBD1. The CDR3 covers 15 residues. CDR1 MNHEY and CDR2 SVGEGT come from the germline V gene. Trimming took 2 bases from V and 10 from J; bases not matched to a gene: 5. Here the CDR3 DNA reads TGTGCCAGCAGTTACCCGGACAGGGGGAGGTCACCCCTCCACTTT. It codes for CASSYPDRGRSPLHF.

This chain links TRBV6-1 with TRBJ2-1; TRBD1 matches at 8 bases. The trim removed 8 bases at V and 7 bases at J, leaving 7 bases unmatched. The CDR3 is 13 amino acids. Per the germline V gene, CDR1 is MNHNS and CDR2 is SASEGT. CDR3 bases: TGTGCCAGCCAAAAGGACAGGGCGAATGAGCAGTTCTTC. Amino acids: CASQKDRANEQFF.

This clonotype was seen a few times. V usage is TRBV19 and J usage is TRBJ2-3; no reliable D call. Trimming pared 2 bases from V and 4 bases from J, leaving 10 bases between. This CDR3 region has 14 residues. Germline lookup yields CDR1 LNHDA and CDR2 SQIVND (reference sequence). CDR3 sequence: CASSISLLPDTQYF. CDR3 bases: TGTGCCAGTAGTATAAGTCTCCTCCCAGATACGCAGTATTTT.

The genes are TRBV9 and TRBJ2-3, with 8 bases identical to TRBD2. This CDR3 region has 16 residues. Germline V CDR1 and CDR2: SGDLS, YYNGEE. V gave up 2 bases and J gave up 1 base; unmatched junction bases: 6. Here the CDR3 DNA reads TGTGCCAGCAGCGTCGCGGGAGGAGGGGGCACAGATACGCAGTATTTT. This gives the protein CASSVAGGGGTDTQYF.

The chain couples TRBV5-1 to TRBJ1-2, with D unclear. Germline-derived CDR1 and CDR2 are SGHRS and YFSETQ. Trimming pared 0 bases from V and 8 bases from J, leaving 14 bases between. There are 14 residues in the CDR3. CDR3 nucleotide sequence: TGCGCCAGCAGCTTGGCCGGCAGGACCGGCGGCTACACCTTC. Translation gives CASSLAGRTGGYTF.